This TCR beta chain was recovered during a study of CD8 T cells in Susac syndrome (dated by TCRdb to about 2019). Regarding the research as a whole: Repertoire sequencing was used to test whether CD8+ T cell activation and differentiation in Susac syndrome was antigen driven.

What the study reported, not specific to this receptor: The TCR sequencing and HLA analysis was acknowledged to have included a relatively small number of individuals.

RNA was extracted using the RNeasy kit, and about 0.45 to 1 microgram was reverse transcribed with random hexamers. TCR beta CDR3 regions were amplified with the immunoSEQ multiplex PCR assay covering 54 Vbeta and 13 Jbeta segments. To correct PCR amplification bias, a synthetic template baseline was used for both primer optimization and computational correction. On the study's bioinformatics: Reads were annotated to V, D and J genes per IMGT and analyzed with immunoSEQ Analyzer, keeping only productive sequences. Clonality was calculated as one minus the Shannon entropy normalized by log2 of the number of productive unique sequences. Public and private clones were assessed among the 100 most prevalent clones of each patient and control. A clone was defined as Susac-specific if it was absent from the healthy and MS cohorts, from 1052 published viral clones and from other ImmuneACCESS disease sequences. TCRdb reran the public reads through fastp at Q25 and MiXCR, keeping productive beta chains. Entries that share a CDR3 protein sequence are merged under the most common genes and DNA. The V and J calls and clone size are TCRdb's, not the authors'. The sample has about 71,000 distinct CDR3 sequences on record, approximately 96% of them singletons. Jointly, the top ten make up around 0.11% of the sample.

Peripheral blood CD8+ and CD4+ T cells from healthy donors, Susac syndrome patients and multiple sclerosis patients were profiled by high-throughput TCR beta sequencing. The multiple sclerosis controls were treatment-naive patients who had stable or active relapsing-remitting disease and met the revised McDonald criteria. CD8+ TEMRA cells were enriched by FACS, while bulk CD8+ and CD4+ T cells were purified by magnetic negative isolation. Blood was drawn into EDTA tubes, processed within 24 hours, and PBMCs were isolated by density gradient centrifugation. PBMCs intended for TCR sequencing were cryopreserved in liquid nitrogen and were subsequently thawed in a 37 degrees C water bath. The sorted or isolated CD4+, CD8+ and CD8+ TEMRA cells reached a purity of at least 90%. A word on this clonotype: The clone's antigen remains unknown. No base quality information exists; no much larger clone differs at one position.

This receptor was obtained from a human donor with multiple sclerosis. The sample comprised CD4+ T cells from PBMCs.

The sequence in DNA is TGTGCCAGCACCACCCGAGGCAGGGAGCTTCGGGGCGAGCAGTACTTC. This sequence encodes CASTTRGRELRGEQYF. This chain joins TRBV12-3 or TRBV12-4 to TRBJ2-7, with a tentative D call of TRBD1 or TRBD2, each matching 5 bases. V is pared back by 7 bases and J by 6 bases, with 25 bases lying between the germline termini. From its cysteine to its phenylalanine, the CDR3 spans 16 amino acids. Only CDR3 DNA remains: 48 bases, in frame from the first base.